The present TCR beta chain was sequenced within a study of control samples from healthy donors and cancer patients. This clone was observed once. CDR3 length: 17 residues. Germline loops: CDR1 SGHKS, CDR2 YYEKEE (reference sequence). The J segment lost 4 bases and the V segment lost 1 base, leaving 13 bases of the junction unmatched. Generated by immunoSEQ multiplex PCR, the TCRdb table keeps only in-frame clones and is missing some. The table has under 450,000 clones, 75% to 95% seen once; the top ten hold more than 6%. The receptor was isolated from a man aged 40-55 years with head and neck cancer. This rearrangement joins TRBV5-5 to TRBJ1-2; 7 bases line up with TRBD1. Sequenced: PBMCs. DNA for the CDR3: TGTGCCAGCAGCTTGTCAGGTGCTTCCGAGGGGGCCTATGGCTACACCTTC. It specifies CASSLSGASEGAYGYTF.